The 2 T cell receptor beta chains below all came from one sample that was sequenced in a study of tumor-infiltrating lymphocytes in oesophageal squamous cell carcinoma. TCRdb re-called the PCR reads with MiXCR, one entry per CDR3 protein. In the table there are about 6,700 distinct CDR3 sequences, over 12% of which are singletons. Sequences were obtained from normal esophageal tissue next to the tumor. These receptors were collected from a male donor with esophageal squamous cell carcinoma.

By share, this clonotype counts as medium-sized. V usage is TRBV28 and J usage is TRBJ2-5; D is perhaps TRBD1 (5 bases). CDR3 size: 13 residues. Trimming shortened V by 5 bases and J by 0 bases, and 7 bases separated the two germline ends. Germline assignment: CDR1 MDHEN and CDR2 SYDVKM. The CDR3: CASSGADQETQYF. In nucleotides, the CDR3 is TGTGCCAGCAGTGGGGCAGACCAAGAGACCCAGTACTTC.

This clonotype has ten or more counts. The chain joins TRBV6-6 to TRBJ2-1; 7 nucleotides agree with TRBD1. The CDR3 has 17 amino acids. The germline gives CDR1 MNHNY, CDR2 SVGAGI (reference sequence). Trimming cost V 0 bases and J 2 bases; bases outside gene matches: 7. Written as DNA, the CDR3 is TGTGCCAGCAGTTACTCGTTAGGGGGCCGACCCTACAATGAGCAGTTCTTC. It is translated as CASSYSLGGRPYNEQFF.